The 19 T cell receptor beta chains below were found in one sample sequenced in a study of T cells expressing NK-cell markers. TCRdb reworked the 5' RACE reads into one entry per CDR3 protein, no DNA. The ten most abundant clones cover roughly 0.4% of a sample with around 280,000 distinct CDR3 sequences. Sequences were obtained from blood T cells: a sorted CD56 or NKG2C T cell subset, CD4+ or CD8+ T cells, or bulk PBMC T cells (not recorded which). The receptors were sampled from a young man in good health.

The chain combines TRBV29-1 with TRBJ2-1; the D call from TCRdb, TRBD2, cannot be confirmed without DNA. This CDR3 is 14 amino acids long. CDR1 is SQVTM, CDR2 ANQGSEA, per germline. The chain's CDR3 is CSVLAGGSGNEQFF.

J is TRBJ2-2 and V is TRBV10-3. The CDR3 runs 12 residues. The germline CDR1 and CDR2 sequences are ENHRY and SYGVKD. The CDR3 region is CAISTVTGELFF.

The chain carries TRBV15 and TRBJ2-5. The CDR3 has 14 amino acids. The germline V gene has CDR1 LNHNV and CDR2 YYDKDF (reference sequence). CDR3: CATSRREYQETQYF. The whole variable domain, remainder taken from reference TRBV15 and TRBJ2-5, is DAMVIQNPRYQVTQFGKPVTLSCSQTLNHNVMYWYQQKSSQAPKLLFHYYDKDFNNEADTPDNFQSRRPNTSFCFLDIRSPGLGDTAMYLCATSRREYQETQYFGPGTRLLVL.

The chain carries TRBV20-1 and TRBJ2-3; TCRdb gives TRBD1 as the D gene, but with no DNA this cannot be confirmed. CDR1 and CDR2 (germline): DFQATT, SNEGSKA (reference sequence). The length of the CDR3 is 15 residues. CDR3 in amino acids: CSAREAQGRTDTQYF.

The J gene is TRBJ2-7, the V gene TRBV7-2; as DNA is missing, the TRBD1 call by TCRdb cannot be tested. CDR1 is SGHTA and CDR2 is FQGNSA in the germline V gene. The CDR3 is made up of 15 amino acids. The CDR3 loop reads CASSARDRATYEQYF.

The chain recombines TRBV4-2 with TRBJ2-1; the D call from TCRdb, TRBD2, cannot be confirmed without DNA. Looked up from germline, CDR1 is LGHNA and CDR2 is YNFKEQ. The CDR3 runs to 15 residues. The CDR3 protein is CASSQALAGTNEQFF.

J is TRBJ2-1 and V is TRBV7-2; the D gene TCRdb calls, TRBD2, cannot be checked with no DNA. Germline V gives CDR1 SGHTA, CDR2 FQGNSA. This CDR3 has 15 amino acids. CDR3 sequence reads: CASRAGRSSYNEQFF.

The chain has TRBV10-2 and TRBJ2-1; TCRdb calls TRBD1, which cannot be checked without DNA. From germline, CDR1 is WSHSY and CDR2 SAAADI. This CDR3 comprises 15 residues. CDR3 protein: CASRSGTKGYNEQFF.

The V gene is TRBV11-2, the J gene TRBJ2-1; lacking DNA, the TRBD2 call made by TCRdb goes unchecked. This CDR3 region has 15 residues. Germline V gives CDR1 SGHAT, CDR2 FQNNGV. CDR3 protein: CASSLASGSLIEQFF.

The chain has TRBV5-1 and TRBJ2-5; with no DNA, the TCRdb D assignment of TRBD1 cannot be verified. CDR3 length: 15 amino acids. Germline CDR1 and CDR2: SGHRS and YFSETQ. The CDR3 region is CASSLAGQVGETQYF.

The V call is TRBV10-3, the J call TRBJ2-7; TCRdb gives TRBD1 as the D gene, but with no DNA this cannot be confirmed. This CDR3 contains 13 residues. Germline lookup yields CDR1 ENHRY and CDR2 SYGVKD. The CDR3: CAIIDSNDWEQYF.

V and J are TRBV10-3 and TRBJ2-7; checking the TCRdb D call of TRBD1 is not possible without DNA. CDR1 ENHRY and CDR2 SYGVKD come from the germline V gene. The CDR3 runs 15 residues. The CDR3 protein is CAITEPGQGTYEQYF.

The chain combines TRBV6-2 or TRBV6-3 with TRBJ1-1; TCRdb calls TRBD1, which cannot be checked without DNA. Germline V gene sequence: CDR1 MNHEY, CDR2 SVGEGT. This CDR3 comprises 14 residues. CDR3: CASRSPGTYTEAFF.

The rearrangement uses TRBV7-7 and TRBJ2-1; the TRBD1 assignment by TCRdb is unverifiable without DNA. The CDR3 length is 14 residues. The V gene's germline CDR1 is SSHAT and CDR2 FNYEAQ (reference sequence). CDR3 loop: CASSPGSIYNEQFF.

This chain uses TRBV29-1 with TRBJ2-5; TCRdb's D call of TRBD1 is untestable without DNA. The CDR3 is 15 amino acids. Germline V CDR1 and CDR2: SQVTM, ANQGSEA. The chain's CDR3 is CSVEDRGDSQETQYF.

This CDR3 reads CATSDFPGPFLGELFF. The V call is TRBV24-1, the J call TRBJ2-2; TCRdb calls TRBD1, which cannot be checked without DNA. CDR3 size: 16 residues. Germline V gives CDR1 KGHDR, CDR2 SFDVKD.

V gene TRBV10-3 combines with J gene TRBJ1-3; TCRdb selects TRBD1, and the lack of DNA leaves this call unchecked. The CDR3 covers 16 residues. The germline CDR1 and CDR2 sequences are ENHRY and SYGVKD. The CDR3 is CAISELGTSSGNTIYF.

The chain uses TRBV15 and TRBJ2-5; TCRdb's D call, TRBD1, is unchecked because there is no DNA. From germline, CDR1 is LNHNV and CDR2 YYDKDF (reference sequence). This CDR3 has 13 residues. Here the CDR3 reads CATRGRGRETQYF.

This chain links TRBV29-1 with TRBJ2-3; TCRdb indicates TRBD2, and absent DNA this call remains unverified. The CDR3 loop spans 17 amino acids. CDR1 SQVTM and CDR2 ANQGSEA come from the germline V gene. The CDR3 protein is CSVEGGVWRGNTDTQYF.